The 8 T cell receptor beta chains listed next were all sequenced from one sample in a study of blood T cell repertoires in COVID-19. TCRdb keeps only in-frame clones here, not all; method: immunoSEQ multiplex PCR. The sample records 250,000 to 350,000 clones, 75% to 90% being singletons. Sequencing was performed on PBMCs or T cells enriched from blood (not recorded which). Source of these receptors: a woman aged 18 to 35 who had recovered from COVID-19.

V and J are TRBV13 and TRBJ1-1; TRBD1 matches 8 bases. The CDR3 length is 18 residues. The V gene end was trimmed by 4 bases and the J gene end by 4 bases; junction bases not matched to a gene: 17. The germline V gene has CDR1 PRHDT and CDR2 FYEKMQ (reference sequence). The CDR3 DNA reads as TGTGCCAGCAGCTCCTACATCCGACAGGGGACAAAGGCCACTGAAGCTTTCTTT. Its protein is CASSSYIRQGTKATEAFF.

This clone was picked up a small number of times. CDR3 region: CASSLGGWPEAFF. The CDR3 bases are TGTGCCAGCAGCTTAGGCGGGTGGCCTGAAGCTTTCTTT. V gene TRBV13 combines with J gene TRBJ1-1; no clear D gene. Trimming shortened V by 0 bases and J by 6 bases, and 8 bases separated the two germline ends. This CDR3 region has 13 residues. Germline V gives CDR1 PRHDT, CDR2 FYEKMQ (reference sequence).

The chain joins TRBV19 to TRBJ2-5; the match to TRBD2 covers 9 bases. Unmatched junction bases numbered 15, after V lost 5 bases and J lost 5 bases. Germline V gives CDR1 LNHDA, CDR2 SQIVND (reference sequence). The CDR3 length is 17 residues. CDR3 residues: CASSSPAGGPLGETQYF. Here the CDR3 DNA reads TGTGCCAGTAGTTCACCAGCGGGGGGCCCTCTGGGTGAGACCCAGTACTTC.

This chain links TRBV6-5 with TRBJ1-2; 7 bases match TRBD1. The CDR3 has 12 residues. Germline V CDR1 and CDR2: MNHEY, SVGAGI. V lost 2 bases to trimming and J lost 8 bases; unmatched junction nucleotides: 2. As DNA, the CDR3 is TGTGCCAGCAGTTACAGGGGGCAAGGCTACACCTTC. Translation gives CASSYRGQGYTF.

J is TRBJ2-7 and V is TRBV5-4, with D perhaps matching TRBD1 (6 bases). From germline, CDR1 is SGHNT and CDR2 YYREEE (reference sequence). Between the trimmed V and J ends, which lost 4 bases and 7 bases, there was a span of 21 bases. This CDR3 has 15 amino acids. The CDR3 sequence is CASSPQTGLGGEQYF. The DNA for the CDR3 is TGTGCCAGCAGCCCCCAGACAGGTCTCGGTGGGGAGCAGTACTTC.

This clone was seen only once. This sequence joins TRBV12-3 or TRBV12-4 and TRBJ1-1; D remains unclear. The CDR3 runs 12 residues. V gave up 3 bases and J gave up 4 bases, with 6 bases separating them. The CDR3 loop reads CASSFGSTEAFF. CDR3 coding DNA: TGTGCCAGCAGTTTCGGGAGCACTGAAGCTTTCTTT.

The V and J genes are TRBV6-4 and TRBJ2-3; TRBD2 matches 8 bases. CDR1 is MRHNA and CDR2 is SNTAGT in the germline V gene. The CDR3 spans 15 residues. The V segment lost 3 bases and the J segment 6 bases; nucleotides outside the gene matches: 8. CDR3 sequence reads: CASSESAGGGDTQYF. DNA for the CDR3: TGTGCCAGCAGTGAATCGGCGGGGGGCGGGGATACGCAGTATTTT.

The chain employs TRBV2 and TRBJ2-6; maybe TRBD1 (6 bases). This CDR3 is built from 13 residues. Germline V gives CDR1 SNHLY, CDR2 FYNNEI. V was trimmed by 9 bases and J by 5 bases, leaving 11 bases between them. CDR3 sequence reads: CASQGTWANVLTF. CDR3 nucleotide sequence: TGTGCCAGTCAGGGGACCTGGGCCAACGTCCTGACTTTC.